The 17 T cell receptor beta chains below all came from one sample that was sequenced in a study of T cell repertoires in cytomegalovirus infection. TCRdb reprocessed the reads with MiXCR, giving one entry per CDR3 protein. The data hold around 530,000 distinct CDR3 sequences, with 26% observed a single time. What was sequenced was PBMCs. The receptors come from a human donor in good health (CMV status not recorded). Some clones in this sample may be carry-over from other donors' samples.

This clonotype was detected only a few times. This sequence joins TRBV10-3 and TRBJ2-1, with D possibly matching TRBD2 (5 bases). V was cut by 2 bases and J by 0 bases, with 17 bases left in between. CDR3 length: 18 amino acids. Germline CDR1 is ENHRY and CDR2 is SYGVKD. DNA of the CDR3: TGTGCCATCAGTGAGCCGGGAAAACTATCTAGCTCCTACAATGAGCAGTTCTTC. As protein: CAISEPGKLSSSYNEQFF.

This rearrangement joins TRBV7-2 to TRBJ1-2; D is perhaps TRBD1 (5 bases). Trimming pared 0 bases from V and 4 bases from J, leaving 9 bases between. CDR3 length equals 14 residues. Looked up from germline, CDR1 is SGHTA and CDR2 is FQGNSA. The CDR3 reads CASSLAAGLYGYTF. The CDR3 region has the DNA TGTGCCAGCAGCTTAGCGGCGGGACTCTATGGCTACACCTTC.

Only a few counts were recorded for this clonotype. The chain joins TRBV7-2 to TRBJ2-1; 9 positions agree with TRBD2. J was trimmed by 4 bases and V by 1 base; bases with no gene match: 8. This CDR3 contains 17 residues. Germline CDR1 is SGHTA and CDR2 is FQGNSA. DNA of the CDR3: TGTGCCAGCAGCTTAGGGTTAGCGGGAGAATGGTACAATGAGCAGTTCTTC. Its translation: CASSLGLAGEWYNEQFF.

The chain recombines TRBV19 with TRBJ2-3; D is possibly TRBD1 or TRBD2 (5 bases each). This CDR3 region has 13 residues. Germline CDR1 is LNHDA and CDR2 is SQIVND (reference sequence). With 6 bases removed from V and 1 base from J, the gap between germline ends came to 8 bases. CDR3 in amino acids: CASRGDGTDTQYF. The DNA for the CDR3 is TGTGCCAGTAGGGGGGATGGCACAGATACGCAGTATTTT.

This clonotype was seen only a few times. This chain links TRBV7-2 with TRBJ2-1; D is uncertain. Germline V gene lookup returns CDR1 SGHTA and CDR2 FQGNSA. V lost 0 bases to trimming and J lost 2 bases, with 11 bases between them. CDR3 length: 16 residues. CDR3 nucleotide sequence: TGTGCCAGCAGCTTAGCGCTGTCTAGGACCTACAATGAGCAGTTCTTC. Its translation: CASSLALSRTYNEQFF.

The chain recombines TRBV6-2 or TRBV6-3 with TRBJ2-1; D might be TRBD1 (5 bases). The germline V and J ends were trimmed by 7 bases and 3 bases, with 13 bases remaining between them. The CDR3 totals 14 residues. The germline V gene encodes CDR1 MNHEY and CDR2 SVGEGT. CDR3 DNA: TGTGCCAGCACCAGGGCATACCTCTACAATGAGCAGTTCTTC. Protein product: CASTRAYLYNEQFF.

CDR3 nucleotide sequence: TGTGCCAGCAGACCCCTAGCGGGATGGGGGAACGAGCAGTACGTC. Its protein is CASRPLAGWGNEQYV. The rearrangement uses TRBV6-2 or TRBV6-3 and TRBJ2-7, with 9 bases matching TRBD2. Germline lookup yields CDR1 MNHEY and CDR2 SVGEGT. The CDR3 loop spans 15 amino acids. V was clipped by 6 bases and J by 5 bases; unmatched bases: 11.

The V and J genes are TRBV12-3 or TRBV12-4 and TRBJ2-5, with D unresolved. CDR3 length: 14 residues. V lost 3 bases and J 6 bases, leaving 14 bases between the germline ends. For the CDR3, the DNA is TGTGCCAGCAGTTTTGGTACCCTGGGAAAGACCCAGTACTTC. It is translated as CASSFGTLGKTQYF.

Turning to this clonotype: This may come from a read error, since a much larger clone is one base off. This chain uses TRBV5-1 with TRBJ2-7, with unresolved D. V was clipped by 0 bases and J by 3 bases, with 7 bases between them. This CDR3 comprises 13 residues. From germline, CDR1 is SGHRS and CDR2 YFSETQ. Here the CDR3 reads CASSLGVYYEQYF. CDR3 in DNA: TGCGCCAGCAGCTTGGGTGTTTACTACGAGCAGTACTTC.

The chain links TRBV11-2 to TRBJ1-1; no clear D gene. Germline V gene sequence: CDR1 SGHAT, CDR2 FQNNGV. The germline V and J ends were trimmed by 5 bases and 4 bases, with 11 bases remaining between them. The CDR3 runs to 13 residues. The CDR3 DNA follows: TGTGCCAGCAGCGTGAAGGGTTCCACTGAAGCTTTCTTT. As protein: CASSVKGSTEAFF.

The genes are TRBV5-4 and TRBJ1-2; D perhaps matches TRBD1 (5 bases). Per the germline V gene, CDR1 is SGHNT and CDR2 is YYREEE (reference sequence). Trimming left V 9 bases short and J 6 bases short, with 12 bases between. This CDR3 region has 11 residues. DNA of the CDR3: TGTGCCACCCCTCAGGGTGATGGCTACACCTTC. Translating it yields CATPQGDGYTF.

Only a few counts were recorded for this clonotype. The chain links TRBV24-1 to TRBJ2-2; no definite D call. This CDR3 has 16 amino acids. Per germline, CDR1 KGHDR and CDR2 SFDVKD. Trimming left V 5 bases short and J 3 bases short, with 15 bases between. This CDR3 is CATSGYRPSDTGELFF. CDR3 nucleotide sequence: TGTGCCACCAGTGGGTACCGTCCATCGGACACCGGGGAGCTGTTTTTT.

The chain combines TRBV4-1 with TRBJ2-2, with 7 bases matching TRBD2. V lost 4 bases and J lost 5; bases outside the gene matches: 10. This CDR3 comprises 16 residues. Germline values: CDR1 MGHRA, CDR2 YSYEKL. The CDR3 DNA sequence: TGCGCCAGCAGCCGAGGCCTAGCGGCCACTACCGGGGAGCTGTTTTTT. This sequence encodes CASSRGLAATTGELFF.

This clonotype was detected a few times. This sequence joins TRBV7-8 and TRBJ1-1; 8 bases are shared with TRBD1. Looked up from germline, CDR1 is SGHVS and CDR2 is FQNEAQ. J lost 0 bases, V lost 7 bases, and 4 bases had no gene match. This CDR3 is 14 amino acids long. The CDR3 reads CASTATGVNTEAFF. The CDR3 region has the DNA TGTGCCAGCACCGCGACAGGGGTGAACACTGAAGCTTTCTTT.

The chain recombines TRBV6-5 with TRBJ2-2, with a tentative D call TRBD1 (6 bases). The CDR3 is 15 amino acids. In germline, CDR1 is MNHEY, CDR2 SVGAGI. Trimming removed 6 bases at V and 6 bases at J, with 17 bases between. The CDR3 coding sequence is TGTGCCAGCAGCCCTCCGAACAGGGAGCCCGGGGAGCTGTTTTTT. It codes for CASSPPNREPGELFF.

The chain has TRBV6-1 and TRBJ1-2, with 7 bases that match TRBD1. The CDR3 has 14 amino acids. Germline CDR1 MNHNS, CDR2 SASEGT. V trimming: 10 bases; J trimming: 4 bases; junction bases outside the gene matches: 12. CDR3 in amino acids: CATKVDQGGYGYTF. CDR3 in DNA: TGTGCCACCAAGGTCGATCAGGGGGGCTATGGCTACACCTTC.

The rearrangement links TRBV4-1 to TRBJ1-1, with 7 bases aligning to TRBD1. This CDR3 contains 13 residues. The junction had 11 bases not matched to a gene; V was cut back by 5 bases and J by 11 bases. From germline, CDR1 is MGHRA and CDR2 YSYEKL. CDR3 coding DNA: TGCGCCAGCAGCGTACCAGGGGGGATAGAGGCTTTCTTT. The encoded protein is CASSVPGGIEAFF.